This T cell receptor beta chain was captured by sequencing in a study of CD8 T cells in Susac syndrome. The CDR3 extends over 13 amino acids. Reverse transcription of about 0.45 to 1 ug RNA was performed with random hexamers. From the immunoSEQ multiplex PCR reads, TCRdb called clonotypes with MiXCR, one entry per CDR3 protein. The table includes 150,000 to 200,000 distinct CDR3 sequences, 85% to 95% detected once. The receptor's source is a human donor with Susac syndrome. The source material was CD4+ T cells from PBMCs. V usage is TRBV21-1 and J usage is TRBJ1-4; the table assigns TRBD1, which was not confirmed against the DNA. TRBV21-1 constitutes a pseudogene. The CDR3, as DNA: TGTGCCAGCAGCAACCGGGACAGGGGAAAACTGTTTTTT. It translates to CASSNRDRGKLFF.